The T cell receptor (beta chain) described here comes from a study of human T cells and chemical hapten exposure. TCRdb called the RACE reads again in MiXCR, with one record for every CDR3 protein. The sample carries more than 95,000 distinct CDR3 sequences, roughly 12% recorded once. This sample's time point: patch test 1, 2 weeks after DPC sensitization. The treatment was: therapeutic diphenylcyclopropenone sensitization with weekly scalp DPC. Donors were 18 to 70-year-old alopecia patients suitable for DPC. As regards this clonotype: Its target is not known.

Study-level results: Patch test score was positively correlated with the counts of TCRs that had expanded at PT1.

Material: whole blood, obtained in connection with sensitization to the hapten diphenylcyclopropenone (DPC). This TCR was recovered from a woman in her fifties or sixties with alopecia areata. Some clones in this sample may be carry-over from other donors' samples.

As DNA, the CDR3 is TGCAGCGTTGAAGTAAGGGTCCGAAGGGGGCGAATGAGCTCCTACAATGAGCAGTTCTTC. Protein product: CSVEVRVRRGRMSSYNEQFF. The chain links TRBV29-1 to TRBJ2-1, with 7 bases that match TRBD1. Germline CDR1 reads SQVTM; CDR2 reads ANQGSEA. With V trimmed by 1 base and J by 0 bases, 18 bases remained unmatched. The CDR3 totals 20 residues.